Below, 17 T cell receptor beta chains from the same sample are listed, as sequenced in a study of T cell responses to AZD1222 COVID-19 vaccine. Here immunoSEQ multiplex PCR was the method, and the copy in TCRdb shows in-frame clones only, minus some. The sample has some 120,000 clones, just under 95% seen once. The sample was peripheral blood, taken on day 0 of AZD1222 vaccination. These receptors were obtained from an adult in good health.

The sample holds a few counts of this clone. V gene TRBV10-3 combines with J gene TRBJ1-1; D is perhaps TRBD1 (5 bases). This CDR3 comprises 17 residues. V was pared by 6 bases and J by 5 bases, with 25 bases between. Looked up from germline, CDR1 is ENHRY and CDR2 is SYGVKD. CDR3 nucleotides: TGTGCCATCAGCGGAAGTGGGTCAGCCCCTGCAGGGACTGAAGCTTTCTTT. Its protein is CAISGSGSAPAGTEAFF.

V and J are TRBV28 and TRBJ1-1; 7 bases align to TRBD1. The CDR3 extends over 14 amino acids. CDR1 and CDR2 (germline): MDHEN, SYDVKM. J was trimmed by 1 base and V by 5 bases; bases with no gene match: 4. DNA of the CDR3: TGTGCCAGCAGTCACAGGGGACAGAACACTGAAGCTTTCTTT. As protein: CASSHRGQNTEAFF. Full variable domain (missing parts from reference TRBV28 and TRBJ1-1): DVKVTQSSRYLVKRTGEKVFLECVQDMDHENMFWYRQDPGLGLRLIYFSYDVKMKEKGDIPEGYSVSREKKERFSLILESASTNQTSMYLCASSHRGQNTEAFFGQGTRLTVV.

The CDR3 DNA reads as TGTGCCAGCAGCCCATCGGGGACTGAAGCTTTCTTT. Protein sequence: CASSPSGTEAFF. This chain links TRBV3-1 (or the pseudogene TRBV3-2) with TRBJ1-1; D not resolved. From germline, CDR1 is LGHDT and CDR2 YNNKEL (reference sequence). This CDR3 comprises 12 residues. The germline V and J ends were trimmed by 4 bases and 5 bases, with 8 bases remaining between them.

The J gene is TRBJ1-1, the V gene TRBV30; 9 bases match TRBD1. The V gene end was trimmed by 4 bases and the J gene end by 7 bases; junction bases not matched to a gene: 13. CDR1 GTSNPN and CDR2 SVGIG come from the germline V gene (reference sequence). CDR3 length equals 15 residues. The CDR3 DNA sequence: TGTGCCTGGACTCCGACAGGGGGTAAAAGGAATGAAGCTTTCTTT. It specifies CAWTPTGGKRNEAFF.

This clone showed up just once. This chain joins TRBV14 and TRBJ1-3, with D perhaps matching TRBD1 (6 bases). V lost 1 base and J 3 bases, leaving 16 bases between the germline ends. The CDR3 length is 17 residues. Germline-derived CDR1 and CDR2 are SGHDN and FVKESK. This chain's CDR3 is CASSQVQGRRLGNTIYF. CDR3 nucleotides: TGTGCCAGCAGCCAAGTACAGGGCAGGAGACTTGGAAACACCATATATTTT.

The V gene is TRBV6-5, the J gene TRBJ2-7, with TRBD1 matching 10 bases. This CDR3 has 15 residues. The ends lost 6 bases at V and 1 base at J; junction bases unmatched: 6. Looked up from germline, CDR1 is MNHEY and CDR2 is SVGAGI. The CDR3 here is CASSSDRGRSYEQYF. In DNA, the CDR3 is TGTGCCAGCAGCTCCGACAGGGGGCGTTCCTACGAGCAGTACTTC.

The chain couples TRBV5-4 to TRBJ2-6; D remains unclear. V was pared by 2 bases and J by 1 base, with 4 bases between. This CDR3 spans 14 amino acids. The germline V gene encodes CDR1 SGHNT and CDR2 YYREEE (reference sequence). The CDR3 region has the DNA TGTGCCAGCAGCTTTAGGTCTGGGGCCAACGTCCTGACTTTC. Amino acid sequence: CASSFRSGANVLTF.

The V call is TRBV19, the J call TRBJ1-1, with D uncertain. Germline CDR1 reads LNHDA; CDR2 reads SQIVND (reference sequence). The V gene lost 1 base and the J gene lost 1 base, with 10 bases spanning the gap. This CDR3 has 15 amino acids. CDR3 nucleotide sequence: TGTGCCAGTAGTATAGCGAGTCGCGGGAACACTGAAGCTTTCTTT. It is translated as CASSIASRGNTEAFF.

The genes are TRBV5-1 and TRBJ2-5, with D tentatively TRBD1 (6 bases). Between the trimmed V and J ends, which lost 0 bases and 3 bases, there was a span of 6 bases. The CDR3 runs 13 residues. CDR1 and CDR2 from the germline V gene are SGHRS and YFSETQ. The CDR3 sequence: CASSLGTEETQYF. Written as DNA, the CDR3 is TGCGCCAGCAGCTTGGGGACAGAAGAGACCCAGTACTTC.

The V call is TRBV19, the J call TRBJ1-1; 8 positions match TRBD1. V shed 6 bases and J 1 base; nucleotides not matched to a gene: 10. This CDR3 contains 16 residues. The germline CDR1 and CDR2 sequences are LNHDA and SQIVND (reference sequence). The CDR3 protein is CASRPQGALGNTEAFF. Written as DNA, the CDR3 is TGTGCCAGTAGACCCCAGGGGGCCCTCGGGAACACTGAAGCTTTCTTT. Full variable domain (rest looked up from reference TRBV19 and TRBJ1-1): DGGITQSPKYLFRKEGQNVTLSCEQNLNHDAMYWYRQDPGQGLRLIYYSQIVNDFQKGDIAEGYSVSREKKESFPLTVTSAQKNPTAFYLCASRPQGALGNTEAFFGQGTRLTVV.

The CDR3 region is CASETGLANYGYTF. As DNA, the CDR3 is TGTGCCAGTGAGACAGGCTTAGCTAACTATGGCTACACCTTC. The chain couples TRBV7-9 to TRBJ1-2, with D maybe TRBD1 (6 bases). The CDR3 has 14 residues. In germline, CDR1 is SEHNR, CDR2 FQNEAQ (reference sequence). V was shortened by 9 bases and J by 0 bases, with 14 bases between the two germline ends.

For the CDR3, the DNA is TGCGCCAGCAGACCCGGACAGTTGCAGGAGACCCAGTACTTC. Its translation is CASRPGQLQETQYF. J is TRBJ2-5 and V is TRBV10-2; D is perhaps TRBD1 (6 bases). V was shortened by 6 bases and J by 5 bases, with 16 bases between the two germline ends. Germline V gene data show CDR1 as WSHSY and CDR2 as SAAADI. This CDR3 contains 14 residues.

V is TRBV27 and J is TRBJ1-4; D might be TRBD1 (5 bases). The CDR3 is 15 amino acids. Per the germline V gene, CDR1 is MNHEY and CDR2 is SMNVEV (reference sequence). Between the trimmed V and J ends, which lost 1 base and 5 bases, there was a span of 11 bases. This CDR3 is CASSLLSGGNEKLFF. CDR3 in DNA: TGTGCCAGCAGTTTATTGTCGGGGGGGAATGAAAAACTGTTTTTT.

The chain combines TRBV5-1 with TRBJ1-2; D is unresolved. V was clipped by 4 bases and J by 5 bases, with 15 bases between them. Per germline, CDR1 SGHRS and CDR2 YFSETQ. There are 14 residues in the CDR3. CDR3 residues: CASSDPRTGYGYTF. CDR3 nucleotides: TGCGCCAGCAGCGACCCTCGGACGGGTTATGGCTACACCTTC.

The genes are TRBV9 and TRBJ2-5; the match to TRBD1 covers 10 bases. Germline V gene lookup returns CDR1 SGDLS and CDR2 YYNGEE. The CDR3 is made up of 16 amino acids. J lost 5 bases, V lost 3 bases, and 10 bases had no gene match. The CDR3 spells CASSDLGTGEGETQYF. The DNA of the CDR3 is TGTGCCAGCAGCGATCTAGGGACAGGGGAAGGCGAGACCCAGTACTTC.

V and J are TRBV18 and TRBJ2-7, with a tentative D call TRBD1 (6 bases). Germline V CDR1 and CDR2: KGHSH, LQKENI. There are 13 residues in the CDR3. The V end was cut by 3 bases, the J end by 5 bases, with 11 bases between. In DNA, the CDR3 is TGTGCCAGCTCACCTTGGGGACAAAACGAGCAGTACTTC. Translation: CASSPWGQNEQYF.

This chain uses TRBV5-1 with TRBJ1-1; TRBD1 is a possible D gene (6 bases). V lost 1 base and J lost 5, with 15 bases in between. CDR1 SGHRS and CDR2 YFSETQ come from the germline V gene. This CDR3 has 15 residues. This chain's CDR3 is CASSLWGDISTEAFF. CDR3 DNA sequence: TGCGCCAGCAGCTTGTGGGGGGACATATCTACTGAAGCTTTCTTT. The full variable domain, with the rest looked up from reference TRBV5-1 and TRBJ1-1, is KAGVTQTPRYLIKTRGQQVTLSCSPISGHRSVSWYQQTPGQGLQFLFEYFSETQRNKGNFPGRFSGRQFSNSRSEMNVSTLELGDSALYLCASSLWGDISTEAFFGQGTRLTVV.